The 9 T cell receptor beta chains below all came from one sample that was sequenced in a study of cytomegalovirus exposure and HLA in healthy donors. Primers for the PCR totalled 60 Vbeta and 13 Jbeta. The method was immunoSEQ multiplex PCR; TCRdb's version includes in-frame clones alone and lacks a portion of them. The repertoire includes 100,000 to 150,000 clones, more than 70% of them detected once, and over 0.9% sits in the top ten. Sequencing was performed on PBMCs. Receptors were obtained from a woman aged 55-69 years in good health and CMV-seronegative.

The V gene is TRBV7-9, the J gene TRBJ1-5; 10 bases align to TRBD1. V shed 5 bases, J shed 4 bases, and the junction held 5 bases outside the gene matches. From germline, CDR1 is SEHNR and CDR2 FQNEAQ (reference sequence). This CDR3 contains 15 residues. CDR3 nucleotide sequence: TGTGCCAGCAGCAAATTGGGACAGGGGAATCAGCCCCAGCATTTT. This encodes CASSKLGQGNQPQHF.

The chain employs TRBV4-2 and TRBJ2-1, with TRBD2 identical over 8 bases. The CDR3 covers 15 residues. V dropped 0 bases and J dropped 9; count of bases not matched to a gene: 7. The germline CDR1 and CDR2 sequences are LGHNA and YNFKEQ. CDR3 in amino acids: CASSQDLSGRAEQFF. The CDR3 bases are TGTGCCAGCAGCCAAGATTTAAGCGGGAGAGCTGAGCAGTTCTTC.

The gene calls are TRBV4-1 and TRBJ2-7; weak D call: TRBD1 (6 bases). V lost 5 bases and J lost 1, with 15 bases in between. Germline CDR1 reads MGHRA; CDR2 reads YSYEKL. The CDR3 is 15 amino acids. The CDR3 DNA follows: TGCGCCAGCAGCAGACAGGATCAAAAATCCTACGAGCAGTACTTC. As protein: CASSRQDQKSYEQYF.

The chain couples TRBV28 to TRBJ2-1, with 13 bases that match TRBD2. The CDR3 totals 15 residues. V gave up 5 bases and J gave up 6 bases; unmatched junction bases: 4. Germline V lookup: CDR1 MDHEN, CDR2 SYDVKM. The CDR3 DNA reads TGTGCCAGCAGTCCAACTAGCGGGGGGGCCAATGAGCAGTTCTTC. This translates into CASSPTSGGANEQFF.

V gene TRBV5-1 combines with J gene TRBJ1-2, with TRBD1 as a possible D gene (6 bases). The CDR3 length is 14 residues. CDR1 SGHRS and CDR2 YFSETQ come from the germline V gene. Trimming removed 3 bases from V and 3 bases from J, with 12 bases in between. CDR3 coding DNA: TGCGCCAGCAGCTCCGGACAGCCAGACTATGGCTACACCTTC. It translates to CASSSGQPDYGYTF.

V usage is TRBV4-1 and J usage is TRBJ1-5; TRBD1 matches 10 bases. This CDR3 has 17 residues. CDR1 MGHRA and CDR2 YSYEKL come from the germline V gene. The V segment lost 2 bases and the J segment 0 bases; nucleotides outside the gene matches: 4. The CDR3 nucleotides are TGCGCCAGCAGCCAAAGACAGGGGGCTAATAGCAATCAGCCCCAGCATTTT. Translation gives CASSQRQGANSNQPQHF.

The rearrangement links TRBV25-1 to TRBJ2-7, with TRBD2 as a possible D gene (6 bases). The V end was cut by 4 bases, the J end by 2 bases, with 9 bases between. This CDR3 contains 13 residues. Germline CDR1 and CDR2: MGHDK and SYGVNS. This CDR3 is CASSGLATYEQYF. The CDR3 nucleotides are TGTGCCAGCAGTGGTCTAGCGACCTACGAGCAGTACTTC.

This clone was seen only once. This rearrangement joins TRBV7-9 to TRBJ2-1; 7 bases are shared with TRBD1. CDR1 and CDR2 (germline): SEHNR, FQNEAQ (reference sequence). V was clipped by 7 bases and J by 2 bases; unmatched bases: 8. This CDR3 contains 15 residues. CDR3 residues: CASTPWQGAYNEQFF. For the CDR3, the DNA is TGTGCCAGCACGCCGTGGCAGGGGGCCTACAATGAGCAGTTCTTC.

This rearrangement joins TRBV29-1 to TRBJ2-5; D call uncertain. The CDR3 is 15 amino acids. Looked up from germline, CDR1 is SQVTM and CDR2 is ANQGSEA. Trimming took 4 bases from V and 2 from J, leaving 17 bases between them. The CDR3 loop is CSVVYVFSGQETQYF. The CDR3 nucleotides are TGCAGCGTTGTCTACGTTTTTTCGGGTCAAGAGACCCAGTACTTC.